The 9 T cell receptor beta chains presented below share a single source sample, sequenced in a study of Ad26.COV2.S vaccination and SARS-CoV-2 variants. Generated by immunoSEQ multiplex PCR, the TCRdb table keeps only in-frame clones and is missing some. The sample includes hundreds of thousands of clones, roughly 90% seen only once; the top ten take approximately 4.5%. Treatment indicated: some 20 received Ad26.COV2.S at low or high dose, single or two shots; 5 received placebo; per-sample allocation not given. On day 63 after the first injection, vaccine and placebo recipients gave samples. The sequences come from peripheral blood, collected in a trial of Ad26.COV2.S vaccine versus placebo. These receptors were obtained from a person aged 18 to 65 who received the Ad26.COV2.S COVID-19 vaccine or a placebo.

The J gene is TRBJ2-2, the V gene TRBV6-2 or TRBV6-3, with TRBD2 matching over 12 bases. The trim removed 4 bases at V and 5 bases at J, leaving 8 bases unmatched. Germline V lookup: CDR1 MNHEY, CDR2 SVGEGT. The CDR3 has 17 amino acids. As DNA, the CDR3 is TGTGCCAGCAGTTTCTCCGGCCTAGCGGGGGGGACCGGGGAGCTGTTTTTT. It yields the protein CASSFSGLAGGTGELFF.

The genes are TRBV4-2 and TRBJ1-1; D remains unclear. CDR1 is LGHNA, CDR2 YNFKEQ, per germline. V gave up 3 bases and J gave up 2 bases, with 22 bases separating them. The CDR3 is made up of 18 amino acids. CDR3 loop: CASSQTLQRASLNTEAFF. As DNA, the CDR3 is TGTGCCAGCAGCCAGACCTTACAGAGGGCCTCCTTAAACACTGAAGCTTTCTTT.

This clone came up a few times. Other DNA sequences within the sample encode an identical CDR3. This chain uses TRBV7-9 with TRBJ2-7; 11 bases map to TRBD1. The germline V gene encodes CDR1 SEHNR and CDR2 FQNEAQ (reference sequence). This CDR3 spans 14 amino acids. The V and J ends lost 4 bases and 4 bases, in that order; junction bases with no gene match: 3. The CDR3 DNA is TGTGCCAGCAGCTCCGGGACAGGGGGTTACGAGCAGTACTTC. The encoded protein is CASSSGTGGYEQYF. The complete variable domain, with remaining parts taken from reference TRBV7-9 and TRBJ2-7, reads DTGVSQNPRHKITKRGQNVTFRCDPISEHNRLYWYRQTLGQGPEFLTYFQNEAQLEKSRLLSDRFSAERPKGSFSTLEIQRTEQGDSAMYLCASSSGTGGYEQYFGPGTRLTVT.

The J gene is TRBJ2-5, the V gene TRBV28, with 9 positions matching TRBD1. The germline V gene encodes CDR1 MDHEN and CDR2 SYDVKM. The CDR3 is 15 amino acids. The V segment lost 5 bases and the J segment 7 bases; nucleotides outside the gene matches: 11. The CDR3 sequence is CASSPRQGESGTQYF. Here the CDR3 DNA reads TGTGCCAGCAGTCCAAGACAGGGGGAATCAGGGACCCAGTACTTC.

CDR3 residues: CASSAGTNNEQFF. CDR3 nucleotides: TGCGCCAGCAGCGCCGGGACGAACAATGAGCAGTTCTTC. This chain connects TRBV5-1 to TRBJ2-1; D tentatively reads TRBD1 or TRBD2 (5 bases each). V shed 4 bases and J shed 5 bases, with 10 bases lying between them. Per the germline V gene, CDR1 is SGHRS and CDR2 is YFSETQ. The CDR3 contains 13 residues.

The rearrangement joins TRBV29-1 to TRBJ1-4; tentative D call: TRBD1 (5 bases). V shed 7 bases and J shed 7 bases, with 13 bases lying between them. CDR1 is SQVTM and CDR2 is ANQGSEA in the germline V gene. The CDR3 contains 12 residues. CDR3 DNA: TGCAGCGGCGGGACGGAGGGTGAAAAACTGTTTTTT. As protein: CSGGTEGEKLFF. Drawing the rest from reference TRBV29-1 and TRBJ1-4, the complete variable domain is SAVISQKPSRDICQRGTSLTIQCQVDSQVTMMFWYRQQPGQSLTLIATANQGSEATYESGFVIDKFPISRPNLTFSTLTVSNMSPEDSSIYLCSGGTEGEKLFFGSGTQLSVL.

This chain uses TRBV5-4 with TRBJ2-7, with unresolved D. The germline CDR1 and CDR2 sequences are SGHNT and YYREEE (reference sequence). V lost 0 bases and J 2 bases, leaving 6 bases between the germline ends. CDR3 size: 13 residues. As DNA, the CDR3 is TGTGCCAGCAGCTTGGCCGGACCCTACGAGCAGTACTTC. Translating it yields CASSLAGPYEQYF.

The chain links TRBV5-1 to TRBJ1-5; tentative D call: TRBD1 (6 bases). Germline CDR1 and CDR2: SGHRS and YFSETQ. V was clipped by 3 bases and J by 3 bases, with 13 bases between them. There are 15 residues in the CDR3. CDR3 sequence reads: CASSSTTGPNQPQHF. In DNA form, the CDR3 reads TGCGCCAGCAGCTCCACGACAGGTCCCAATCAGCCCCAGCATTTT.

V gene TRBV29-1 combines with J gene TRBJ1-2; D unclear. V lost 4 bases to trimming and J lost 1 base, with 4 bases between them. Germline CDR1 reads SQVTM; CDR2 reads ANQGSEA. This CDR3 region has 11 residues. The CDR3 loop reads CSVGRNYGYTF. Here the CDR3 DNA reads TGCAGCGTTGGACGTAACTATGGCTACACCTTC.